This T cell receptor (beta chain) was sequenced in a study of shared clonotypes between healthy human individuals (TCRdb year 2020). About the investigation overall: The cohort comprised a couple of women and a few men aged 18 to 49 years. Leukapheresis yielded between about 0.94 and 8.9 billion PBMCs per donor. To estimate repertoire size and how much clonotypes are shared between individuals, the study performed deep sequencing of blood TCR repertoires from a few healthy adults. For each donor, CD4 naive and CD4 memory were each run on three plates, CD8 naive on two plates, and CD8 memory on one plate. To increase sequencing depth and limit assay-specific biases, TCR repertoire library preparation and sequencing were carried out by different laboratories using diverse techniques. Here is what the overall study found, with its caveats: Even with the large sequencing depth, rarefaction of the sorted-subset datasets indicated that sequencing was incomplete. Sampling was limited to blood, and TCR repertoires in tissue likely differ from TCR repertoires in blood. Compared with non-shared clonotypes, clonotypes shared by all four sorted-subset donors had higher generation probabilities. Based on pairwise subsampling, the degree of clonotype sharing among donors was expected to be affected by sequencing depth. Across four donors, approximately 5% of naive CD4, roughly 3.4% of naive CD8, about 2.3% of memory CD4, and 0.4% to 0.45% of memory CD8 clonotypes were shared. Because the study included only a small number of donors, the genetic and exposure-history diversity represented was limited. Larger estimated clonotype richness was generally found for naive subsets than for memory subsets.

For the CD8 naive samples, CD45RO-negative cells were positively selected for CCR7, yielding a CD45RA+CCR7+ population from which TemRA cells were excluded. The donors were healthy, HIV-negative adults with no recently reported acute infections or vaccinations. Every donor was a Caucasian adult residing in Nashville, Tennessee, USA. Blood was collected by leukapheresis, and PBMCs were isolated by Ficoll-Histopaque density gradient centrifugation and then cryopreserved in liquid nitrogen vapor phase. Analytical flow cytometry was used to check the purity and quantity of each magnetically sorted T cell population. Each sorted fraction had its genomic DNA isolated and then quantified by UV absorbance on a Nanodrop 2000c. As for this clone: This clone's antigen is unknown. Per-nucleotide qualities are absent, and no much larger clonotype sits a single base away. Other DNA sequences in this sample translate to the same CDR3.

Using the deep immunoSEQ assay, TCR CDR3 regions were amplified from genomic DNA by multiplex PCR. Extracted genomic DNA from each cell subset was spread evenly across all wells of several immunoSEQ 96-well plates, with each plate serving as a replicate. For sorted subsets, about 220 ng of genomic DNA, equivalent to 25,000 to 35,000 T cell genomes, went into each replicate PCR. Purified libraries were measured with a Qubit 3.0 fluorometer, size-checked on a Bioanalyzer 2100, and measured again with the KAPA Library Quantification kit. A separate single-read 150-cycle Illumina NextSeq 550 flow cell was used to sequence each immunoSEQ 96-well plate. The authors' analysis ran thus. The immunoSEQ output contained only junctional sequences without quality scores, so filtering could not match that applied to full-length reads. To assign V/J genes and CDR3, sequences were annotated against IMGT germline references using PyIR, a Python wrapper for IgBLAST v1.9. Reads were removed for weak V/J assignments (E-value above 1e-6), missing CDR3, stop codons, out-of-frame junctions, or ambiguous translated residues. V3J clonotypes were defined as sequences sharing an identical inferred V gene, J gene, and CDR3 amino acid sequence. To compute the percentage overlap between repertoires, the number of shared unique clonotypes was divided by the size of the smaller repertoire. RTK rarefaction, the Chao1 estimator, and Recon v2.1 estimates of unobserved clonotypes were used to assess repertoire richness. OLGA was used to compute generation probabilities for all TCRbeta clonotypes that the gDNA method yielded from a few donors. TCRdb's version of the immuneACCESS table is confined to in-frame rearrangements and falls short of the full clone set. An unresolved V gene accounts for under half of the shortfall where checked; the remainder is of unknown origin. Clone size and V and J calls were adopted from that table, with D and trimming inferred from the DNA. The sample has millions of clones on record, about 95% of them singletons. The top ten clones comprise about 1.1% of the sample.

From the cysteine through the phenylalanine, the CDR3 covers 12 amino acids. Only CDR3 DNA remains: 36 bases, in frame from the first base. Trimming at the junction amounts to 1 base on V and 5 bases on J, and the germline ends lie 8 bases apart. CDR1 GTSNPN and CDR2 SVGIG are derived from the germline V gene (reference sequence). The specimen was naive CD8+ T cells sorted from blood. The cell subset or site tag for this specimen amounts to: CD45RA+CCR7+. This clonotype was sampled from a man younger than 35 in good health. Rearrangement joined TRBV30 to TRBJ1-1, with no reliable assignment of the D segment. The bases are TGTGCCTGGAGTGCCGGTGGAACTGAAGCTTTCTTT. Translated, this is CAWSAGGTEAFF.